The subject of this entry is one T cell receptor beta chain. Its antigen is unidentified. The source of the sample is a study of cytomegalovirus exposure and HLA in healthy donors. Whole-study findings and limits: Upon later analysis, TCR association rates were observed to vary by HLA locus, being highest for DRB1 and lowest for HLA-C. A missense DCLRE1C variant was associated with V- and J-gene trimming of TCR beta chains in a later analysis, and an independent cohort replicated the association. Of the V segments, some could not be distinguished, including TRBV6-2 and TRBV6-3, and were excluded. Cytomegalovirus association was assigned to more than 150 TCR beta chains.

The V gene's germline CDR1 is MDHEN and CDR2 SYDVKM. The CDR3 consists of 14 residues. The V end was cut by 3 bases, the J end by 1 base, with 10 bases between. The PCR contained 60 Vbeta and 13 Jbeta primers. Data came from immunoSEQ multiplex PCR; TCRdb stores just in-frame clones and leaves some out. This table has 210,000 or so clones, roughly four fifths appearing once. The clonotype was recovered from a woman aged 25 to 39 in good health and CMV-seropositive. Input material: PBMCs. This chain links TRBV28 with TRBJ2-7; TRBD2 might be the D (6 bases). CDR3 nucleotides: TGTGCCAGCAGTTTGGAGGGAGTGTCCTACGAGCAGTACTTC. This translates into CASSLEGVSYEQYF.